What follows are 28 T cell receptor beta chains derived from one specimen sequenced in a study of shared clonotypes between healthy human individuals. Naive-designated CD8 cells lacked CD45RO, were positively enriched for CCR7, and omitted terminally differentiated effector memory CD45RA+ cells. Clones were read by immunoSEQ multiplex PCR, and TCRdb kept only the in-frame ones, dropping some. Of approximately 650,000 clones listed, roughly 95% are singletons. Specimen: naive CD8+ T cells sorted from blood. The source of these receptors is a woman aged 25 to 39 in good health.

The chain couples TRBV28 to TRBJ1-4; possibly TRBD1 for D (5 bases). CDR1 is MDHEN, CDR2 SYDVKM, per germline. The length of the CDR3 is 14 residues. The V end was cut by 3 bases, the J end by 4 bases, with 9 bases between. CDR3 in amino acids: CASSFVDSNEKLFF. Here the CDR3 DNA reads TGTGCCAGCAGTTTCGTAGACAGTAATGAAAAACTGTTTTTT.

Notes on this clone: The same CDR3 is also encoded by other DNA sequences in this sample. The J gene is TRBJ2-7, the V gene TRBV28; maybe TRBD2 (6 bases). CDR1 is MDHEN, CDR2 SYDVKM, per germline. CDR3 length: 13 residues. Between the trimmed V and J ends, which lost 3 bases and 1 base, there was a span of 7 bases. CDR3 sequence reads: CASSFAGSYEQYF. The CDR3 DNA follows: TGTGCCAGCAGTTTCGCGGGATCCTACGAGCAGTACTTC.

Only one count was recorded for this clone. The genes are TRBV15 and TRBJ2-1; no reliable D call. Germline values: CDR1 LNHNV, CDR2 YYDKDF (reference sequence). Between the trimmed V and J ends, which lost 0 bases and 4 bases, there was a span of 10 bases. The CDR3 totals 15 residues. The CDR3 region has the DNA TGTGCCACCAGCAGAGATGGGTCGCCTTACAATGAGCAGTTCTTC. Translating it yields CATSRDGSPYNEQFF.

This chain connects TRBV9 to TRBJ2-7, with 7 nucleotides matching TRBD1. The CDR3 length is 14 residues. V lost 4 bases, J lost 3 bases, and 7 bases stayed unmatched. Germline V lookup: CDR1 SGDLS, CDR2 YYNGEE. CDR3: CASSPGQNNYEQYF. CDR3 DNA sequence: TGTGCCAGCAGCCCGGGACAGAACAACTACGAGCAGTACTTC.

This chain joins TRBV6-6 and TRBJ1-1; maybe TRBD1 (5 bases). The CDR3 covers 15 residues. Germline loops: CDR1 MNHNY, CDR2 SVGAGI (reference sequence). V lost 8 bases and J 5 bases, leaving 21 bases between the germline ends. The CDR3 DNA reads as TGTGCCAGCCCCCCCCGGGAGGGGAAAATTACTGAAGCTTTCTTT. As protein: CASPPREGKITEAFF.

The rearrangement joins TRBV7-9 to TRBJ2-3; a possible D gene is TRBD2 (5 bases). Trimming took 5 bases from V and 0 from J, leaving 15 bases between them. This CDR3 region has 16 residues. In germline, CDR1 is SEHNR, CDR2 FQNEAQ (reference sequence). The CDR3 loop reads CASSALTAESTDTQYF. The DNA for the CDR3 is TGTGCCAGCAGCGCGTTAACAGCGGAAAGCACAGATACGCAGTATTTT.

This chain uses TRBV19 with TRBJ1-2; a possible D gene is TRBD1 (5 bases). The CDR3 loop spans 13 amino acids. The V gene lost 8 bases and the J gene lost 7 bases, with 17 bases spanning the gap. The germline V gene has CDR1 LNHDA and CDR2 SQIVND (reference sequence). In nucleotides, the CDR3 is TGTGCCAGTGTAAGGGGCGTCTCGGGTGGCTACACCTTC. Its protein is CASVRGVSGGYTF.

The rearrangement uses TRBV21-1 and TRBJ2-7; TRBD2, the D gene given by the table, was not confirmed from the DNA. TRBV21-1 is marked as a pseudogene. The CDR3 is made up of 16 amino acids. CDR3 nucleotides: TGTGCCAGCAGCAAACTCCCACGGGAGACCGTCCGCGAGCAGTACTTC. Translation gives CASSKLPRETVREQYF.

The genes are TRBV4-2 and TRBJ1-3; D not certain. CDR3 length equals 16 residues. CDR1 is LGHNA, CDR2 YNFKEQ, per germline. The V end was cut by 1 base, the J end by 0 bases, with 10 bases between. CDR3 DNA: TGTGCCAGCAGCCAAGTAGCCGAAGACTCTGGAAACACCATATATTTT. It translates to CASSQVAEDSGNTIYF.

CDR3 region: CASSTYLTGPPNQPQHF. In DNA form, the CDR3 reads TGTGCCAGCAGTACCTACCTGACAGGGCCCCCCAATCAGCCCCAGCATTTT. This chain joins TRBV27 and TRBJ1-5; TRBD1 aligns across 7 bases. CDR1 MNHEY and CDR2 SMNVEV come from the germline V gene (reference sequence). J lost 3 bases, V lost 5 bases, and 13 bases had no gene match. This CDR3 has 17 amino acids.

The genes are TRBV28 and TRBJ2-7; 9 nucleotides match TRBD1. The length of the CDR3 is 15 residues. Trimming at V came to 0 bases and at J to 4 bases, leaving 4 bases not matched to a gene. Per germline, CDR1 MDHEN and CDR2 SYDVKM. The CDR3 bases are TGTGCCAGCAGTTTATGGATCGGGACAGGGTACGAGCAGTACTTC. Translated, it gives CASSLWIGTGYEQYF.

V and J are TRBV13 and TRBJ2-5; no reliable D call. CDR3 length: 13 amino acids. CDR1 and CDR2 from the germline V gene are PRHDT and FYEKMQ (reference sequence). V was cut by 5 bases and J by 5 bases, with 12 bases left in between. The CDR3 DNA follows: TGTGCCAGCAGCCCGAAACCTGGGGAGACCCAGTACTTC. It yields the protein CASSPKPGETQYF.

Here the CDR3 DNA reads TGTGCCACCAGCAGAGTCTATGGCTCTGAAGCTTTCTTT. Residues: CATSRVYGSEAFF. V gene TRBV15 combines with J gene TRBJ1-1; D uncertain. CDR1 is LNHNV, CDR2 YYDKDF, per germline (reference sequence). This CDR3 has 13 amino acids. Trimming removed 1 base from V and 6 bases from J, with 9 bases in between.

The chain recombines TRBV6-1 with TRBJ2-7; possibly TRBD1 or TRBD2 for D (5 bases each). V shed 6 bases and J shed 3 bases, with 15 bases lying between them. The germline V gene encodes CDR1 MNHNS and CDR2 SASEGT. This CDR3 spans 14 amino acids. The CDR3: CASSWDREVYEQYF. CDR3 in DNA: TGTGCCAGCAGCTGGGACCGCGAGGTCTACGAGCAGTACTTC.

The genes are TRBV7-2 and TRBJ1-2; 9 bases are a match to TRBD1. The CDR3 runs 18 residues. Trimming removed 2 bases from V and 3 bases from J; junction bases left unmatched: 13. Germline V lookup: CDR1 SGHTA, CDR2 FQGNSA. CDR3 loop: CASSLRTDGQGMDYGYTF. For the CDR3, the DNA is TGTGCCAGCAGCTTAAGAACGGATGGACAGGGGATGGACTATGGCTACACCTTC.

This chain joins TRBV7-9 and TRBJ2-1, with D unclear. Germline lookup yields CDR1 SEHNR and CDR2 FQNEAQ (reference sequence). Trimming took 4 bases from V and 5 from J, leaving 9 bases between them. The CDR3 spans 13 residues. DNA of the CDR3: TGTGCCAGCAGCTCCCAGACTCACAATGAGCAGTTCTTC. Its translation is CASSSQTHNEQFF.

The chain recombines TRBV27 with TRBJ2-3; 8 positions agree with TRBD1. From germline, CDR1 is MNHEY and CDR2 SMNVEV (reference sequence). The J segment lost 0 bases and the V segment lost 3 bases, leaving 11 bases of the junction unmatched. This CDR3 is 18 amino acids long. CDR3 coding DNA: TGTGCCAGCAGTTTCTACCCCACCGGGACAGGCAGCACAGATACGCAGTATTTT. Protein sequence: CASSFYPTGTGSTDTQYF.

The chain links TRBV5-5 to TRBJ2-5; maybe TRBD2 (5 bases). Germline CDR1 and CDR2: SGHKS and YYEKEE (reference sequence). Trimming pared 0 bases from V and 5 bases from J, leaving 8 bases between. The CDR3 consists of 13 residues. As DNA, the CDR3 is TGTGCCAGCAGCTTGGGCTCGGGGGAGACCCAGTACTTC. Its translation is CASSLGSGETQYF.

The chain links TRBV27 to TRBJ2-5, with unresolved D. Germline CDR1 and CDR2: MNHEY and SMNVEV (reference sequence). V dropped 3 bases and J dropped 7 bases, with 12 bases sitting between them. CDR3 length: 13 amino acids. The CDR3 spells CASSLAGSGTQYF. As DNA, the CDR3 is TGTGCCAGCAGTTTGGCCGGATCAGGGACCCAGTACTTC.

CDR3 DNA: TGCGCCAGCAGCTTGGATGGTGGAGGGCCTGGTCACGAGCAGTACTTC. Translating it yields CASSLDGGGPGHEQYF. J is TRBJ2-7 and V is TRBV5-1, with a tentative D call TRBD2 (6 bases). Trimming cost V 0 bases and J 5 bases, with 18 bases left between them. CDR3 length: 16 amino acids. Germline-derived CDR1 and CDR2 are SGHRS and YFSETQ.

Only one count was recorded for this clone. This chain uses TRBV7-6 with TRBJ2-7; 7 bases are a match to TRBD2. Germline V gene data show CDR1 as SGHVS and CDR2 as FNYEAQ. The CDR3 consists of 16 residues. J was trimmed by 2 bases and V by 5 bases; bases with no gene match: 12. For the CDR3, the DNA is TGTGCCAGCAGCCCCGGTTTTTCCGCGGGGGCCTACGAGCAGTACTTC. The encoded protein is CASSPGFSAGAYEQYF.

This clone was recorded once. The V and J genes are TRBV29-1 and TRBJ2-1; possibly TRBD2 for D (5 bases). Per the germline V gene, CDR1 is SQVTM and CDR2 is ANQGSEA. This CDR3 contains 12 residues. V shed 2 bases and J shed 10 bases, with 12 bases lying between them. The CDR3 DNA reads as TGCAGCGTTGAATGGGGTCCGGGAGAGCAGTTCTTC. Translating gives CSVEWGPGEQFF.

This clone came up once. CDR3 protein: CASSTGTGDYYGYTF. The CDR3 bases are TGTGCCAGCAGCACCGGGACAGGGGATTATTATGGCTACACCTTC. The chain joins TRBV11-2 to TRBJ1-2; 10 bases are shared with TRBD1. The CDR3 has 15 amino acids. The trim removed 5 bases at V and 5 bases at J, leaving 8 bases unmatched. Germline loops: CDR1 SGHAT, CDR2 FQNNGV.

The chain recombines TRBV7-6 with TRBJ2-7; 8 bases match TRBD2. Germline V gives CDR1 SGHVS, CDR2 FNYEAQ. CDR3 length: 16 amino acids. Unmatched junction bases numbered 10, after V lost 5 bases and J lost 1 base. The CDR3 loop is CASSPGSGGGSYEQYF. CDR3 DNA: TGTGCCAGCAGCCCCGGTTCGGGGGGGGGATCCTACGAGCAGTACTTC.

This sequence joins TRBV5-6 and TRBJ2-7; D gene ambiguous. V dropped 1 base and J dropped 4 bases, with 15 bases sitting between them. CDR3 length: 15 amino acids. Per germline, CDR1 SGHDT and CDR2 YYEEEE. In nucleotides, the CDR3 is TGTGCCAGCAGCTTGTCTGTGGGCAGGTCGTACGAGCAGTACTTC. Translating it yields CASSLSVGRSYEQYF.

The V gene is TRBV11-2, the J gene TRBJ2-7; D is possibly TRBD2 (7 bases). The CDR3 contains 17 residues. Germline CDR1 and CDR2: SGHAT and FQNNGV. Trimming cost V 4 bases and J 3 bases, with 22 bases left between them. In DNA, the CDR3 is TGTGCCAGCAGCTCCCCTACTGGGGGGGCACCAAGCTACGAGCAGTACTTC. As protein: CASSSPTGGAPSYEQYF.

The chain links TRBV5-6 to TRBJ2-7, with 8 bases fitting TRBD2. V shed 0 bases and J 6 bases; nucleotides not matched to a gene: 8. CDR1 and CDR2 (germline): SGHDT, YYEEEE. The CDR3 runs to 15 residues. CDR3 nucleotide sequence: TGTGCCAGCAGCTTGGCCGGCGGGAGGATAATCGAGCAGTACTTC. Its translation is CASSLAGGRIIEQYF.

This clone was seen just once. The chain is built from TRBV7-2 and TRBJ1-1; no clear D. The length of the CDR3 is 13 residues. Germline V gene data show CDR1 as SGHTA and CDR2 as FQGNSA. V shed 5 bases and J shed 3 bases, with 10 bases lying between them. The CDR3 DNA reads as TGTGCCAGCAGCCAAGCAAGGGACACTGAAGCTTTCTTT. The encoded protein is CASSQARDTEAFF.